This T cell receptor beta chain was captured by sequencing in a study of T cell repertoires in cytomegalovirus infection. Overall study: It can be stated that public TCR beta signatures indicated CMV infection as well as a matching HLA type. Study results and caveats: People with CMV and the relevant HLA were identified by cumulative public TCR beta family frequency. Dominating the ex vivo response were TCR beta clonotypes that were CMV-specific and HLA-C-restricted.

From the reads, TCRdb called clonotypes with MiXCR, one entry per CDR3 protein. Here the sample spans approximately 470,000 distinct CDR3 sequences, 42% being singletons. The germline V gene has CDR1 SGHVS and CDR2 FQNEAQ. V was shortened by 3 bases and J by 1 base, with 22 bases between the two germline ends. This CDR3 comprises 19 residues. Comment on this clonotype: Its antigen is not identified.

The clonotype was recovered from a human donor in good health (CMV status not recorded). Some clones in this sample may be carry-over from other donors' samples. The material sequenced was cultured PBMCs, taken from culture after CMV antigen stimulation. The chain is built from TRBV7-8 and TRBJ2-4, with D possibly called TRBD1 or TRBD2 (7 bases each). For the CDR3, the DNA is TGTGCCAGCAGCTTGGGTTGGGCAGGGGGGGTGGGGGCCAAAAACATTCAGTACTTC. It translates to CASSLGWAGGVGAKNIQYF.